This T cell receptor beta chain was observed in a study of Ad26.COV2.S vaccination and SARS-CoV-2 variants. Study-level findings and limits: Following vaccination, spike-specific CD8+ and CD4+ T cell responses reportedly exhibited substantial breadth. Recipients of either vaccine or placebo displayed similar breadth of non-spike TCRs.

A note on this clone: As yet, its antigen is unknown.

Sequencing was performed with immunoSEQ multiplex PCR; in TCRdb, only in-frame clones are kept and a portion is missing. There are around 86,000 clones in the sample; approximately 82% occur only once, and 15% to 20% lies in the top ten. Trimming took off 5 bases at V and 3 bases at J, with 7 bases between the two ends. CDR3 length: 12 amino acids. Germline V CDR1 and CDR2: SGHAT, FQNNGV. The rearrangement joins TRBV11-2 to TRBJ2-5, with TRBD2 as a possible D gene (6 bases). This specimen was peripheral blood, taken after recovery from COVID-19. The source is a human donor who had recovered from COVID-19. CDR3 bases: TGTGCCAGCAGCCCGGGAGAAGAGACCCAGTACTTC. It specifies CASSPGEETQYF.